Shown below are 26 T cell receptor beta chains from a single sample sequenced in a study of T cells of healthy individuals. TCRdb fed the 5' RACE reads into MiXCR, producing one record per CDR3 protein. The sample shows more than 85,000 distinct CDR3 sequences, 15% to 20% of them seen only once. The source is a human donor in good health.

V is TRBV28 and J is TRBJ2-1; the D gene is possibly TRBD2 (5 bases). The germline V gene encodes CDR1 MDHEN and CDR2 SYDVKM. V was clipped by 5 bases and J by 8 bases, with 19 bases between them. This CDR3 comprises 15 residues. Here the CDR3 DNA reads TGTGCCAGCAGTCGGGGAGACCCAGCCTTCGATGAGCAGTTCTTC. Amino acids: CASSRGDPAFDEQFF. Looking up the rest from reference TRBV28 and TRBJ2-1 gives the full variable domain: DVKVTQSSRYLVKRTGEKVFLECVQDMDHENMFWYRQDPGLGLRLIYFSYDVKMKEKGDIPEGYSVSREKKERFSLILESASTNQTSMYLCASSRGDPAFDEQFFGPGTRLTVL.

This clonotype has just a few counts. V usage is TRBV3-1 and J usage is TRBJ1-6, with D perhaps TRBD1 (6 bases). The germline V and J ends were trimmed by 6 bases and 11 bases, with 17 bases remaining between them. This CDR3 has 14 amino acids. Per the germline V gene, CDR1 is LGHDT and CDR2 is YNNKEL (reference sequence). The CDR3 nucleotides are TGTGCCAGCAGTCCGGGGACACTTACTCCACCCCTCCACTTT. Translated: CASSPGTLTPPLHF. The entire variable domain, with the rest obtained from reference TRBV3-1 and TRBJ1-6, is as follows: DTAVSQTPKYLVTQMGNDKSIKCEQNLGHDTMYWYKQDSKKFLKIMFSYNNKELIINETVPNRFSPKSPDKAHLNLHINSLELGDSAVYFCASSPGTLTPPLHFGNGTRLTVT.

The chain is built from TRBV5-1 and TRBJ1-5, with D uncertain. Trimming cost V 0 bases and J 5 bases, with 6 bases left between them. Germline values: CDR1 SGHRS, CDR2 YFSETQ. This CDR3 has 13 amino acids. The CDR3 loop reads CASSLGVDQPQHF. As DNA, the CDR3 is TGCGCCAGCAGCTTGGGGGTCGATCAGCCCCAGCATTTT.

The rearrangement joins TRBV4-2 to TRBJ2-7; a possible D gene is TRBD1 (5 bases). V dropped 3 bases and J dropped 1 base, with 10 bases sitting between them. The CDR3 sequence is 14 residues long. Germline values: CDR1 LGHNA, CDR2 YNFKEQ. The CDR3 coding sequence is TGTGCCAGCAGCCAGGGGCTTGAATCCTACGAGCAGTACTTC. It yields the protein CASSQGLESYEQYF.

This sequence joins TRBV6-2 or TRBV6-3 and TRBJ1-5; tentative D call: TRBD1 (6 bases). The V end lost 5 bases, the J end lost 9 bases, and 14 bases lay between the germline ends. This CDR3 has 13 amino acids. Germline-derived CDR1 and CDR2 are MNHEY and SVGEGT. The CDR3 region is CASSQRTVAPQHF. As DNA, the CDR3 is TGTGCCAGCAGTCAACGGACAGTCGCGCCCCAGCATTTT.

This clonotype has at least ten counts. The chain joins TRBV11-2 to TRBJ1-2; 8 positions agree with TRBD1. Germline V gene sequence: CDR1 SGHAT, CDR2 FQNNGV. V lost 1 base to trimming and J lost 5 bases; unmatched junction nucleotides: 6. This CDR3 has 15 amino acids. The CDR3 DNA reads TGTGCCAGCAGCTTAGCAGGGGGCGGGAGGTATGGCTACACCTTC. Translation: CASSLAGGGRYGYTF.

There are many counts of this clonotype. The chain combines TRBV24-1 with TRBJ2-1, with D perhaps matching TRBD1 (5 bases). The CDR3 sequence is 13 residues long. V lost 2 bases and J 4 bases, leaving 5 bases between the germline ends. Germline CDR1 reads KGHDR; CDR2 reads SFDVKD. DNA for the CDR3: TGTGCCACCAGTGATTCAGGGTACAATGAGCAGTTCTTC. Residues: CATSDSGYNEQFF.

This clonotype occurred many times. This chain joins TRBV20-1 and TRBJ2-3, with D possibly matching TRBD2 (6 bases). From germline, CDR1 is DFQATT and CDR2 SNEGSKA (reference sequence). The CDR3 runs 15 residues. Between the trimmed V and J ends, which lost 0 bases and 7 bases, there was a span of 17 bases. Here the CDR3 reads CSARDLASERNTQYF. Here the CDR3 DNA reads TGCAGTGCTAGAGATCTGGCTAGCGAAAGGAATACGCAGTATTTT.

This clonotype appeared many times. This chain uses TRBV5-6 with TRBJ2-7, with 11 nucleotides matching TRBD2. Germline trimming cut 3 bases from V and 9 bases from J; bases unmatched to any gene: 8. Germline lookup yields CDR1 SGHDT and CDR2 YYEEEE. CDR3 length: 14 amino acids. The chain's CDR3 is CASSSGLAAFVQYF. For the CDR3, the DNA is TGTGCCAGCAGCTCGGGACTAGCGGCGTTTGTGCAGTACTTC.

This clonotype was picked up a small number of times. V and J are TRBV5-1 and TRBJ1-6; perhaps TRBD1 as D (5 bases). V dropped 0 bases and J dropped 10 bases, with 11 bases sitting between them. Germline V CDR1 and CDR2: SGHRS, YFSETQ. CDR3 length equals 14 residues. The CDR3: CASSLGREGSPLHF. DNA for the CDR3: TGCGCCAGCAGCTTGGGCAGGGAAGGATCACCCCTCCACTTT. Full variable domain (rest looked up from reference TRBV5-1 and TRBJ1-6): KAGVTQTPRYLIKTRGQQVTLSCSPISGHRSVSWYQQTPGQGLQFLFEYFSETQRNKGNFPGRFSGRQFSNSRSEMNVSTLELGDSALYLCASSLGREGSPLHFGNGTRLTVT.

A few counts support this clonotype. The chain joins TRBV4-3 to TRBJ2-1; D possibly uses TRBD1 or TRBD2 (5 bases each). The CDR3 is made up of 14 amino acids. CDR1 and CDR2 from the germline V gene are LGHNA and YSLEER. V lost 3 bases, J lost 8 bases, and 14 bases lay in between. The CDR3 coding sequence is TGCGCCAGCAGCCAGGGGGACGGACGGCATGAGCAGTTCTTC. It is translated as CASSQGDGRHEQFF.

Only a few counts were recorded for this clonotype. The gene calls are TRBV27 and TRBJ1-4; no definite D call. Germline CDR1 reads MNHEY; CDR2 reads SMNVEV (reference sequence). CDR3 length: 14 amino acids. Trimming took off 5 bases at V and 2 bases at J, with 9 bases between the two ends. The DNA for the CDR3 is TGTGCCAGCAGTCGGCAAGGGACTAATGAAAAACTGTTTTTT. It is translated as CASSRQGTNEKLFF.

The table lists this clonotype with many counts. This chain joins TRBV6-4 and TRBJ2-1; a possible D gene is TRBD2 (6 bases). CDR1 and CDR2 from the germline V gene are MRHNA and SNTAGT. V gave up 0 bases and J gave up 9 bases, with 9 bases separating them. The CDR3 totals 13 residues. Written as DNA, the CDR3 is TGTGCCAGCAGTGACTCGGTGGAGGGTGAGCAGTTCTTC. Translation gives CASSDSVEGEQFF.

This clonotype was observed many times. CDR3 region: CASSLNQGNVGQPQHF. CDR3 sequence (DNA): TGTGCCAGCAGCCTGAACCAGGGTAACGTAGGGCAGCCCCAGCATTTT. The rearrangement links TRBV7-2 to TRBJ1-5; tentative D call: TRBD1 (5 bases). The CDR3 totals 16 residues. The germline CDR1 and CDR2 sequences are SGHTA and FQGNSA. The V gene lost 5 bases and the J gene lost 7 bases, with 21 bases spanning the gap.

This clonotype was picked up many times. The J gene is TRBJ2-7, the V gene TRBV20-1; TRBD1 agrees at 11 bases. Germline V gives CDR1 DFQATT, CDR2 SNEGSKA (reference sequence). The CDR3 covers 15 residues. Trimming cost V 3 bases and J 4 bases; bases outside gene matches: 8. CDR3 sequence reads: CSARPGQGVGYEQYF. In nucleotides, the CDR3 is TGCAGTGCTAGGCCGGGACAGGGGGTAGGATACGAGCAGTACTTC.

The CDR3 DNA follows: TGCGCCAGCAGCCGCGCCGGACACGAAGCCTACGAGCAGTACTTC. Its protein is CASSRAGHEAYEQYF. The chain has TRBV5-1 and TRBJ2-7; D may be TRBD1 (5 bases). V lost 4 bases to trimming and J lost 2 bases, with 16 bases between them. The CDR3 is 15 residues long. The germline V gene has CDR1 SGHRS and CDR2 YFSETQ.

This clonotype was seen a single time. The junction departs from germline at one end; a sequencing error may be responsible. In DNA, the CDR3 is TGTGCCAGCAGCCCCAAAGAGGTCAATGAGCAGTTATTC. It specifies CASSPKEVNEQLF. V is TRBV7-9 and J is TRBJ2-1, with D hard to call. CDR1 is SEHNR, CDR2 FQNEAQ, per germline (reference sequence). The CDR3 is 13 residues long.

Only a few counts were recorded for this clonotype. This chain uses TRBV27 with TRBJ1-1, with D possibly being TRBD1 (6 bases). Germline V gives CDR1 MNHEY, CDR2 SMNVEV (reference sequence). The V gene lost 2 bases and the J gene lost 3 bases, with 10 bases spanning the gap. The CDR3 loop spans 14 amino acids. The CDR3 DNA reads TGTGCCAGCAGTTTAAGGGGGACACACACTGAAGCTTTCTTT. Encoded protein: CASSLRGTHTEAFF.

Sample share makes this clonotype medium-sized. The rearrangement uses TRBV5-8 and TRBJ2-5; the D is unclear. The V end lost 0 bases, the J end lost 5 bases, and 14 bases lay between the germline ends. Germline CDR1 reads SGHTS; CDR2 reads YDEGEE. This CDR3 comprises 15 residues. CDR3 DNA: TGTGCCAGCAGCTTGGGAAGTTGGGAAGGCGAGACCCAGTACTTC. Amino acid sequence: CASSLGSWEGETQYF.

This clonotype has a count of ten or more. CDR3 sequence: CASSFPSGSSYEQYF. CDR3 in DNA: TGTGCCAGCAGCTTCCCTAGCGGGAGCTCCTACGAGCAGTACTTC. This chain uses TRBV7-9 with TRBJ2-7; TRBD2 matches 10 bases. V shed 3 bases, J shed 0 bases, and the junction held 2 bases outside the gene matches. CDR3 size: 15 residues. Germline V gene data show CDR1 as SEHNR and CDR2 as FQNEAQ (reference sequence).

This clonotype turned up a few times. This chain connects TRBV12-3 or TRBV12-4 to TRBJ2-1; no clear D. This CDR3 has 11 amino acids. Deletions cut 8 bases from V and 2 bases from J, with 4 bases between. CDR3 nucleotides: TGTGCCAGCTCGACCTACAATGAGCAGTTCTTC. Its translation: CASSTYNEQFF.

The rearrangement joins TRBV7-9 to TRBJ1-4; D is undetermined. V was pared by 3 bases and J by 10 bases, with 12 bases between. Germline lookup yields CDR1 SEHNR and CDR2 FQNEAQ (reference sequence). This CDR3 is built from 13 residues. CDR3 DNA: TGTGCCAGCAGCTTGGACGGCGGGAGAAAACTGTTTTTT. Translating it yields CASSLDGGRKLFF.

Notes on this clonotype: One junction end disagrees with the germline gene, perhaps due to a read error. The chain links TRBV9 to TRBJ2-1; TRBD1 matches at 8 bases. CDR1 and CDR2 (germline): SGDLS, YYNGEE. CDR3 length: 13 amino acids. The CDR3 bases are TGTGCCAGCAGCGTTACCGGACAGGGTACCGTCTCCTTC. Translation gives CASSVTGQGTVSF.

The rearrangement joins TRBV7-6 to TRBJ1-4; the D gene is possibly TRBD1 (6 bases). Trimming pared 5 bases from V and 5 bases from J, leaving 18 bases between. CDR3 length: 16 amino acids. Germline assignment: CDR1 SGHVS and CDR2 FNYEAQ. CDR3 residues: CASSRGGWSGNEKLFF. CDR3 bases: TGTGCCAGCAGCCGAGGGGGTTGGTCTGGGAATGAAAAACTGTTTTTT.

The gene calls are TRBV30 and TRBJ1-4; D ambiguous. V shed 0 bases and J shed 1 base, with 9 bases lying between them. Germline V gene data show CDR1 as GTSNPN and CDR2 as SVGIG (reference sequence). The CDR3 has 15 amino acids. Written as DNA, the CDR3 is TGTGCCTGGAGTGTACTAGGAGGAACTAATGAAAAACTGTTTTTT. This sequence encodes CAWSVLGGTNEKLFF.

This clonotype was detected a few times. The chain has TRBV4-2 and TRBJ2-3; TRBD2 might be the D (6 bases). V dropped 0 bases and J dropped 3 bases, with 19 bases sitting between them. The germline V gene has CDR1 LGHNA and CDR2 YNFKEQ. The CDR3 consists of 18 residues. The CDR3 region has the DNA TGTGCCAGCAGCCAAGAGGGGAGTAGTCGGGGGTTAACAGATACGCAGTATTTT. It codes for CASSQEGSSRGLTDTQYF.